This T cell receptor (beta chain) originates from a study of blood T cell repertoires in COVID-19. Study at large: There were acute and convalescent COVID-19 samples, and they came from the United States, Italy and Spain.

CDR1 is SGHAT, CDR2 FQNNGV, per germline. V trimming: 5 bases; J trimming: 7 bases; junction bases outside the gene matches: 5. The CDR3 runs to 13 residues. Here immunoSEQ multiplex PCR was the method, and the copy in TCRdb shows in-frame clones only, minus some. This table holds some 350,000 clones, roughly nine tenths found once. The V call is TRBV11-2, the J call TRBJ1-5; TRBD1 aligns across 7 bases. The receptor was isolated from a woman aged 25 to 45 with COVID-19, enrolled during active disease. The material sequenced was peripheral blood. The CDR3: CASSMTGYQPQHF. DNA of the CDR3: TGTGCCAGCAGCATGACAGGGTACCAGCCCCAGCATTTT.